This T cell receptor (beta chain) was profiled in a study of shared clonotypes between healthy human individuals. The authors loaded about 0.2 ug DNA, about 30,000 T cell genomes, into sorted-subset replicate PCRs. Clones were sequenced by immunoSEQ multiplex PCR, and TCRdb holds only the in-frame ones, with some missing. In the table there are more than 2 million clones, 85% to 95% of which are singletons. CDR1 SGHNT and CDR2 YYREEE come from the germline V gene (reference sequence). Trimming removed 0 bases from V and 8 bases from J; junction bases left unmatched: 5. The CDR3 extends over 14 amino acids.

Sequenced material: naive CD4+ T cells sorted from blood. Stated subset: CD45RA+ positively selected. This receptor was identified in a man between 18 and 35 years old in good health. This chain links TRBV5-4 with TRBJ2-1, with 7 nucleotides matching TRBD2. DNA for the CDR3: TGTGCCAGCAGCTTGGGGGAGGGCCGCGATGAGCAGTTCTTC. It translates to CASSLGEGRDEQFF.